These T cell receptor beta chains were read from a single sample in a study of human T cells and chemical hapten exposure. Each CDR3 protein is one row after TCRdb ran MiXCR on the RACE reads. This sample has approximately 79,000 distinct CDR3 sequences, with 8.5% to 9% found just once. This specimen consisted of whole blood, obtained in connection with sensitization to the hapten diphenylcyclopropenone (DPC). The receptors here all came from a man in his forties with alopecia areata. Some clones in this sample may be carry-over from other donors' samples. Both conserved end residues are part of each CDR3. The order of the fields is V gene, D gene, clone size, J gene, CDR3 DNA, CDR3 protein. The D gene is left open where the match is weak. Part of the rows lack a size; the others show once, few, many or a class for expanded clones.

v_gene: TRBV28
d_gene: TRBD2
abundance: few
j_gene: TRBJ2-3
CDR3nt: TGTGCCAGCAGTTCCTGGACTAGCGGGAGCGCAGATACGCAGTATTTT
CDR3aa: CASSSWTSGSADTQYF

v_gene: TRBV10-2
d_gene: TRBD2
abundance: few
j_gene: TRBJ2-3
CDR3nt: TGCGCCAGCAGTGAGTCTTTACTAGCGGGAGGCGGGACAGATACGCAGTATTTT
CDR3aa: CASSESLLAGGGTDTQYF

v_gene: TRBV27
d_gene: .
abundance: .
j_gene: TRBJ2-7
CDR3nt: TGTGCCAGCAGTCCCGGGGACACCAAAAACGAGCAGTACTTC
CDR3aa: CASSPGDTKNEQYF

v_gene: TRBV25-1
d_gene: .
abundance: .
j_gene: TRBJ2-1
CDR3nt: TGTGCCAGCAGTCCAAACCCCCCCAGGGGCTGGAATGAGCAGTTCTTC
CDR3aa: CASSPNPPRGWNEQFF

v_gene: TRBV4-2
d_gene: .
abundance: many
j_gene: TRBJ2-5
CDR3nt: TGTGCCAGCAGCCAACCGGAGGAGACCCAGTACTTC
CDR3aa: CASSQPEETQYF

v_gene: TRBV12-3/TRBV12-4
d_gene: TRBD1
abundance: few
j_gene: TRBJ1-5
CDR3nt: TGTGCCAGCAGTTTCGACAGGGGGCGAAGAAATTATCAGCCCCAGCATTTT
CDR3aa: CASSFDRGRRNYQPQHF

v_gene: TRBV7-8
d_gene: TRBD2
abundance: .
j_gene: TRBJ2-7
CDR3nt: TGTGCCAGCAGCTTAACGCTAGCGGACTCCTACGAGCAGTACTTC
CDR3aa: CASSLTLADSYEQYF

v_gene: TRBV18
d_gene: TRBD1
abundance: few
j_gene: TRBJ1-5
CDR3nt: TGTGCCAGCTCGCCGGGACAGTATAGCAATCAGCCCCAGCATTTT
CDR3aa: CASSPGQYSNQPQHF

v_gene: TRBV5-6
d_gene: TRBD1
abundance: few
j_gene: TRBJ2-3
CDR3nt: TGTGCCAGCAGTCAAGGACAGGGGGCGGGAGATACGCAGTATTTT
CDR3aa: CASSQGQGAGDTQYF

v_gene: TRBV7-2
d_gene: .
abundance: few
j_gene: TRBJ2-3
CDR3nt: TGTGCCAGCAGCTTAGTGGTCGGGTATGACGGCACAGATACGCAGTATTTT
CDR3aa: CASSLVVGYDGTDTQYF

v_gene: TRBV25-1
d_gene: .
abundance: many
j_gene: TRBJ1-6
CDR3nt: TGTGCCAGCAGTAAAGGTTCACCCCTCCACTTT
CDR3aa: CASSKGSPLHF

v_gene: TRBV9
d_gene: .
abundance: many
j_gene: TRBJ2-1
CDR3nt: TGTGCCAGCAGCTCAGCGGGTGAGCAGTTCTTC
CDR3aa: CASSSAGEQFF

v_gene: TRBV2
d_gene: TRBD2
abundance: few
j_gene: TRBJ2-3
CDR3nt: TGTGCCAGCAGCAACCCATTAGCGGGAGGGCCCCAAGATACGCAGTATTTT
CDR3aa: CASSNPLAGGPQDTQYF

v_gene: TRBV10-3
d_gene: .
abundance: .
j_gene: TRBJ1-1
CDR3nt: TGTGCCATCAGTAAGACAGTACTGAACACTGAAGCTTTCTTT
CDR3aa: CAISKTVLNTEAFF

v_gene: TRBV7-2
d_gene: .
abundance: few
j_gene: TRBJ2-5
CDR3nt: TGTGCCAGCAGCCCGGGATCTCAAGAGACCCAGTACTTC
CDR3aa: CASSPGSQETQYF

v_gene: TRBV3-1
d_gene: .
abundance: .
j_gene: TRBJ1-1
CDR3nt: TGTGCCAGCAGACAGAGGGCCGGGGAGGGCACTGAAGCTTTCTTT
CDR3aa: CASRQRAGEGTEAFF

v_gene: TRBV7-3
d_gene: TRBD2
abundance: .
j_gene: TRBJ2-3
CDR3nt: TGTGCCAGCAGCTTATTCGGTCCGGGACTAGCGGATACAGATACGCAGTATTTT
CDR3aa: CASSLFGPGLADTDTQYF

v_gene: TRBV6-2/TRBV6-3
d_gene: .
abundance: .
j_gene: TRBJ1-2
CDR3nt: TGTGCCAGCAGCGAGACAGACTATGGCTACACCTTC
CDR3aa: CASSETDYGYTF

v_gene: TRBV27
d_gene: .
abundance: .
j_gene: TRBJ1-1
CDR3nt: TGTGTATTGGGTAGTAGCACTGAAGCTTTCTTT
CDR3aa: CVLGSSTEAFF

v_gene: TRBV12-3/TRBV12-4
d_gene: TRBD2
abundance: few
j_gene: TRBJ2-1
CDR3nt: TGTGCCAGCAGTTTTGCGGGAGGATCATACAATGAGCAGTTCTTC
CDR3aa: CASSFAGGSYNEQFF

v_gene: TRBV29-1
d_gene: .
abundance: .
j_gene: TRBJ2-3
CDR3nt: TGCAGCGTAGAGGGTCGCCCTAGCACAGATACGCAGTATTTT
CDR3aa: CSVEGRPSTDTQYF

v_gene: TRBV12-3/TRBV12-4
d_gene: .
abundance: .
j_gene: TRBJ2-3
CDR3nt: TGTGCCAGCAGTTGGGCTAGCCCAGATACGCAGTATTTT
CDR3aa: CASSWASPDTQYF

v_gene: TRBV29-1
d_gene: .
abundance: many
j_gene: TRBJ2-1
CDR3nt: TGCAGCGTTGACTCGGGGGAGCAGTTCTTC
CDR3aa: CSVDSGEQFF

v_gene: TRBV10-3
d_gene: TRBD1
abundance: .
j_gene: TRBJ2-1
CDR3nt: TGTGCCATCAGTGAACCTACAGGGGGTAATGAGCAGTTCTTC
CDR3aa: CAISEPTGGNEQFF

v_gene: TRBV19
d_gene: TRBD2
abundance: few
j_gene: TRBJ2-1
CDR3nt: TGTGCCAGTAGTATAGACTCACCCGTGCTAGCGGGAGGTTACAATGAGCAGTTCTTC
CDR3aa: CASSIDSPVLAGGYNEQFF

v_gene: TRBV6-2/TRBV6-3
d_gene: TRBD2
abundance: many
j_gene: TRBJ2-1
CDR3nt: TGTGCCAGCAGTTACACACAGCGGGAGGGCCCTTTGAATGAGCAGTTCTTC
CDR3aa: CASSYTQREGPLNEQFF

v_gene: TRBV28
d_gene: .
abundance: few
j_gene: TRBJ1-1
CDR3nt: TGTGCCAGCAGTTCGAACGTCGCTGAAGCTTTCTTT
CDR3aa: CASSSNVAEAFF

v_gene: TRBV12-3/TRBV12-4
d_gene: TRBD1
abundance: .
j_gene: TRBJ1-2
CDR3nt: TGTGCCAGCAGCACGGACAGGAATTATGGCTACACCTTC
CDR3aa: CASSTDRNYGYTF

v_gene: TRBV6-6
d_gene: TRBD2
abundance: few
j_gene: TRBJ2-3
CDR3nt: TGTGCCAGCAGTTACGGGACTAGCGGCACAGATACGCAGTATTTT
CDR3aa: CASSYGTSGTDTQYF

v_gene: TRBV7-2
d_gene: TRBD1
abundance: few
j_gene: TRBJ2-7
CDR3nt: TGTGCCAGCAGCTTTCAGGGGGCGCCGGGGGAGCAGTACTTC
CDR3aa: CASSFQGAPGEQYF

v_gene: TRBV27
d_gene: .
abundance: .
j_gene: TRBJ2-2
CDR3nt: TGTGCCAGCAGTTTTACGGGACTCCCCACCGGGGAGCTGTTTTTT
CDR3aa: CASSFTGLPTGELFF

v_gene: TRBV12-3/TRBV12-4
d_gene: TRBD1
abundance: many
j_gene: TRBJ1-4
CDR3nt: TGTGCCAGCAGCTCGGGACAGGGGGCCGAAAAACTGTTTTTT
CDR3aa: CASSSGQGAEKLFF

v_gene: TRBV7-2
d_gene: .
abundance: many
j_gene: TRBJ2-1
CDR3nt: TGTGCCAGCGGGAGTTTCAATGAGCAGTTCTTC
CDR3aa: CASGSFNEQFF

v_gene: TRBV6-2/TRBV6-3
d_gene: TRBD1
abundance: many
j_gene: TRBJ1-2
CDR3nt: TGTGCCAGCAGCCTGGGGAGACAGGGGGCACACTATGGCTACACCTTC
CDR3aa: CASSLGRQGAHYGYTF

v_gene: TRBV6-5
d_gene: .
abundance: many
j_gene: TRBJ1-3
CDR3nt: TGTGCCAGCAGTAAGATCGCCGGGGCTACGGCAGGAAACACCATATATTTT
CDR3aa: CASSKIAGATAGNTIYF

v_gene: TRBV3-1
d_gene: .
abundance: few
j_gene: TRBJ2-3
CDR3nt: TGTGCCAGCAGCCAAGGGGGTGGTACCCTCACAGATACGCAGTATTTT
CDR3aa: CASSQGGGTLTDTQYF

v_gene: TRBV2
d_gene: TRBD1
abundance: many
j_gene: TRBJ1-4
CDR3nt: TGTGCCAGCAGTGAGCCCTACAGGGGTTGGAGTGAAAAACTGTTTTTT
CDR3aa: CASSEPYRGWSEKLFF

v_gene: TRBV30
d_gene: .
abundance: .
j_gene: TRBJ2-3
CDR3nt: TGTGCCTGGAGTGGGGGGGCCGCGGCAGATACGCAGTATTTT
CDR3aa: CAWSGGAAADTQYF

v_gene: TRBV3-1
d_gene: TRBD2
abundance: many
j_gene: TRBJ2-3
CDR3nt: TGTGCCAGCAGCCAAGACTTCGGGCGGGAGGACGCAGATACGCAGTATTTT
CDR3aa: CASSQDFGREDADTQYF

v_gene: TRBV6-2/TRBV6-3
d_gene: .
abundance: .
j_gene: TRBJ2-1
CDR3nt: TGTGCCAGCAGCTTACCTATGGGCTCCTACAATGAGCAGTTCTTC
CDR3aa: CASSLPMGSYNEQFF

v_gene: TRBV6-2/TRBV6-3
d_gene: .
abundance: many
j_gene: TRBJ2-3
CDR3nt: TGTGCCACCAACCTCGTCAGGGGAGATACGCAGTATTTT
CDR3aa: CATNLVRGDTQYF

v_gene: TRBV28
d_gene: TRBD1
abundance: many
j_gene: TRBJ1-5
CDR3nt: TGTGCCAGCAGCGCATTCGCCGGGACAGGCCGCAATCAGCCCCAGCATTTT
CDR3aa: CASSAFAGTGRNQPQHF

v_gene: TRBV20-1
d_gene: .
abundance: .
j_gene: TRBJ1-4
CDR3nt: TGCAGTGCTAGAACACGGGGTGGTGAAAAACTGTTTTTT
CDR3aa: CSARTRGGEKLFF

v_gene: TRBV7-8
d_gene: TRBD1
abundance: many
j_gene: TRBJ1-6
CDR3nt: TGTGCCAGCAGCTCCCAACAGGGGGCTTATTCACCCCTCCACTTT
CDR3aa: CASSSQQGAYSPLHF

v_gene: TRBV25-1
d_gene: .
abundance: .
j_gene: TRBJ2-3
CDR3nt: TGTGCCAGCGGTAAGGGGGCCCGGGAGGATACGCAGTATTTT
CDR3aa: CASGKGAREDTQYF

v_gene: TRBV29-1
d_gene: TRBD2
abundance: many
j_gene: TRBJ2-5
CDR3nt: TGCAGCGCTTTATCCCAGGGAGGGGAGACCCAGTACTTC
CDR3aa: CSALSQGGETQYF

v_gene: TRBV7-9
d_gene: .
abundance: many
j_gene: TRBJ1-2
CDR3nt: TGTGCCAGCAGCTTGGGCCTGCAGGGCAGTCACACCTTC
CDR3aa: CASSLGLQGSHTF

v_gene: TRBV4-1
d_gene: .
abundance: many
j_gene: TRBJ2-3
CDR3nt: TGCGCCAGCAGCCAGACGGGCGGGCCCTCAGATACGCAGTATTTT
CDR3aa: CASSQTGGPSDTQYF

v_gene: TRBV5-1
d_gene: .
abundance: few
j_gene: TRBJ2-3
CDR3nt: TGCGCCAGCTCGGCCAGCGGAGCAGATACGCAGTATTTT
CDR3aa: CASSASGADTQYF

v_gene: TRBV9
d_gene: TRBD1
abundance: few
j_gene: TRBJ1-6
CDR3nt: TGTGCCAGCAGCGTCCAACAGGGGACCAATTCACCCCTCCACTTT
CDR3aa: CASSVQQGTNSPLHF

v_gene: TRBV25-1
d_gene: TRBD1
abundance: many
j_gene: TRBJ2-7
CDR3nt: TGTGCCAGCAGTACAAGGACAGGGCGGCACGAGCAGTACTTC
CDR3aa: CASSTRTGRHEQYF

v_gene: TRBV29-1
d_gene: .
abundance: many
j_gene: TRBJ2-5
CDR3nt: TGCAGCGTTGGTTTCAGGCTAACGCCGATCCAAGAGACCCAGTACTTC
CDR3aa: CSVGFRLTPIQETQYF

v_gene: TRBV3-1
d_gene: .
abundance: .
j_gene: TRBJ1-5
CDR3nt: TGTGCCAGCAGCCAAGGGGGGTCAGGGACGCAGCCCCAGCATTTT
CDR3aa: CASSQGGSGTQPQHF

v_gene: TRBV3-1
d_gene: .
abundance: .
j_gene: TRBJ1-3
CDR3nt: TGTGCCAGCAGCCAAGATAGGGCAGGCGGAAACACCATATATTTT
CDR3aa: CASSQDRAGGNTIYF

v_gene: TRBV12-3/TRBV12-4
d_gene: .
abundance: many
j_gene: TRBJ1-6
CDR3nt: TGTGCCAGCAGTCCCTCCCAGGGTCGCAATTCACCCCTCCACTTT
CDR3aa: CASSPSQGRNSPLHF

v_gene: TRBV6-1
d_gene: TRBD2
abundance: few
j_gene: TRBJ2-6
CDR3nt: TGTGCCAGCAGTGAACATAGCGGGGAGAGCTCTGGGGCCAACGTCCTGACTTTC
CDR3aa: CASSEHSGESSGANVLTF

v_gene: TRBV25-1
d_gene: .
abundance: few
j_gene: TRBJ2-3
CDR3nt: TGTGCCAGCAGTGAGGGCGCCACAGATACGCAGTATTTT
CDR3aa: CASSEGATDTQYF

v_gene: TRBV3-1
d_gene: TRBD2
abundance: .
j_gene: TRBJ2-4
CDR3nt: TGTGCTAGTAGCGGGAGAGGAAACATTCAGTACTTC
CDR3aa: CASSGRGNIQYF

v_gene: TRBV5-1
d_gene: .
abundance: few
j_gene: TRBJ2-3
CDR3nt: TGCGCCAGCAGCAGGGGGGACCCCGGAGGTACGCAGTATTTT
CDR3aa: CASSRGDPGGTQYF